This T cell receptor (beta chain) emerged from a study of OX40 agonist ivuxolimab in advanced cancers. General study results and limits: Among expanded peripheral T cells, antigen specificity went undetermined.

The method was immunoSEQ multiplex PCR; TCRdb's version includes in-frame clones alone and lacks a portion of them. The sample contains tens of thousands of clones, roughly 82% of which appear only once. Looked up from germline, CDR1 is WNHNN and CDR2 is SYGVQD (reference sequence). The CDR3 is 13 residues long. V gave up 2 bases and J gave up 2 bases, with 7 bases separating them. Points on this clone: The target antigen is unknown.

This receptor was taken from an adult with an advanced solid tumor such as melanoma, head and neck, liver or kidney cancer. The genes are TRBV10-1 and TRBJ2-7; unclear D gene. The sequencing here drew on CD4+ or CD8+ T cells sorted from blood, taken in a trial of the OX40 agonist ivuxolimab. The DNA of the CDR3 is TGCGCCAGCAGTGAGCTCGGGCCCTACGAGCAGTACTTC. Amino acid sequence: CASSELGPYEQYF.